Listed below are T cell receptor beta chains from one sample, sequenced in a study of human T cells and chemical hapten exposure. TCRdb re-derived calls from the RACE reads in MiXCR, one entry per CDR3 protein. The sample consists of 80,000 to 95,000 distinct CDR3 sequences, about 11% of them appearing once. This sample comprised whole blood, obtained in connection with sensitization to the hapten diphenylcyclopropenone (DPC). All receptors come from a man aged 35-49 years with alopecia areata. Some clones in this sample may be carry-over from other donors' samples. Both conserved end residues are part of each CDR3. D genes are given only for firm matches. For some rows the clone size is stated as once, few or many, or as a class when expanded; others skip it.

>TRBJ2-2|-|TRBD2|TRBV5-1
CASSLLGTTGLAGDGTGELFF
TGCGCCAGCAGCTTGCTTGGGACAACGGGACTAGCGGGAGACGGGACCGGGGAGCTGTTTTTT
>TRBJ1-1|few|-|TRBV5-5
CASSLMGDNTEAFF
TGTGCCAGCAGCTTGATGGGGGACAACACTGAAGCTTTCTTT
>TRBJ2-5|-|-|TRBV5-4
CASSLGPDGETQYF
TGTGCCAGCAGCTTGGGACCGGACGGCGAGACCCAGTACTTC
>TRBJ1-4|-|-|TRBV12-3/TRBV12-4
CASYRDNNEKLFF
TGTGCCAGTTACCGGGACAATAATGAAAAACTGTTTTTT
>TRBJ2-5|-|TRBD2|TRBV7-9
CASSVGTSALGSQYF
TGTGCCAGCAGCGTCGGGACTAGCGCCTTAGGGTCCCAGTACTTC
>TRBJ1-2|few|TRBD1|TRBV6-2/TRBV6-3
CASLFGQGIPYGYTF
TGTGCCAGCCTCTTCGGACAGGGGATCCCCTATGGCTACACCTTC
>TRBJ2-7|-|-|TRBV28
CASSFRDLTTYEQYF
TGTGCCAGCAGCTTCCGGGACTTAACAACCTACGAGCAGTACTTC
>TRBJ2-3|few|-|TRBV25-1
CASSESMGVPSTDTQYF
TGTGCCAGCAGTGAATCGATGGGGGTTCCTAGCACAGATACGCAGTATTTT
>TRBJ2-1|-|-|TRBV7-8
CASSARGPKGSYNEQFF
TGTGCCAGCAGCGCAAGAGGACCCAAGGGGTCCTACAATGAGCAGTTCTTC
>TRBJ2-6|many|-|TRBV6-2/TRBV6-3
CASSYSTPFSGANVLTF
TGTGCCAGCAGTTACAGTACCCCCTTCTCTGGGGCCAACGTCCTGACTTTC
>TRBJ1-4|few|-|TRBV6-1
CASSEFRTTNEKLFF
TGTGCCAGCAGTGAATTTCGGACAACTAATGAAAAACTGTTTTTT
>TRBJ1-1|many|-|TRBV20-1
CSASAGGALNTEAFF
TGCAGTGCTAGTGCCGGGGGGGCACTCAACACTGAAGCTTTCTTT
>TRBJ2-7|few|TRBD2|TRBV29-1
CRWLAGAYYEQYF
TGCAGATGGCTAGCGGGAGCTTACTACGAGCAGTACTTC
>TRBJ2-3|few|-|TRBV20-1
CSARDSRGSTDTQYF
TGCAGTGCTAGAGATTCCCGGGGTAGCACAGATACGCAGTATTTT
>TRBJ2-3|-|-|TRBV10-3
CAISSSGSDTQYF
TGTGCCATCAGCTCTTCAGGGTCCGATACGCAGTATTTT
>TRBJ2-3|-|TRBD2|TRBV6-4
CASSGLAGVGNTQYF
TGTGCCAGCAGTGGGCTAGCGGGAGTTGGAAATACGCAGTATTTT
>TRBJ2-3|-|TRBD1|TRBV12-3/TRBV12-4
CASSMNRPFAGGAPDTQYF
TGTGCCAGCAGTATGAACCGACCTTTTGCAGGGGGCGCACCGGATACGCAGTATTTT
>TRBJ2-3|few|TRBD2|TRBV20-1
CSARRLAGDKDTQYF
TGCAGTGCTAGGAGACTAGCGGGAGACAAAGATACGCAGTATTTT
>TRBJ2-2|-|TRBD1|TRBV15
CATSREKLGTGRAGELFF
TGTGCCACCAGCAGAGAAAAACTTGGGACAGGGCGGGCCGGGGAGCTGTTTTTT
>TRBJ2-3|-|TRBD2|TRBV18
CASSPSAGGPTDTQYF
TGTGCCAGCTCACCATCTGCGGGAGGTCCCACAGATACGCAGTATTTT
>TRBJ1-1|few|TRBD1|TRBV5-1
CASSLSGGDTEAFF
TGCGCCAGCAGCTTGTCAGGGGGCGACACTGAAGCTTTCTTT
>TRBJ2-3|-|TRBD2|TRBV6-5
CASRLAGGGAQYF
TGTGCCAGCAGGCTAGCGGGAGGGGGGGCGCAGTATTTT
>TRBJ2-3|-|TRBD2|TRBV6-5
CASSYVRLAGGPTDTQYF
TGTGCCAGCAGTTACGTACGGCTAGCGGGAGGGCCCACAGATACGCAGTATTTT
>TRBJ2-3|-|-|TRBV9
CASSALQPTPKDTQYF
TGTGCCAGCAGCGCCCTTCAGCCTACCCCCAAGGATACGCAGTATTTT
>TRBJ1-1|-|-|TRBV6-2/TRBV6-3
CASSYSPIEGNTEAFF
TGTGCCAGCAGTTACTCGCCAATTGAGGGAAACACTGAAGCTTTCTTT
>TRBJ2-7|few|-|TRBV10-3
CASRTRKEYEQYF
TGTGCCAGCCGGACGAGGAAGGAGTACGAGCAGTACTTC
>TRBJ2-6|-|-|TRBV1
CTSPGQGFSGANVLTF
TGCACCAGCCCGGGACAGGGTTTCTCTGGGGCCAACGTCCTGACTTTC
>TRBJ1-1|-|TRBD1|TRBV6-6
CASSYSTGSTEAFF
TGTGCCAGCAGTTACTCGACAGGGAGCACTGAAGCTTTCTTT
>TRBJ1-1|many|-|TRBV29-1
CGAGDTEAFF
TGCGGAGCGGGAGACACTGAAGCTTTCTTT
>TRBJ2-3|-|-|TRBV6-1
CASSEAQRTLTDTQYF
TGTGCCAGCAGTGAAGCCCAGCGGACTCTCACAGATACGCAGTATTTT
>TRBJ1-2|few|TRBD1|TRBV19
CASSEGQGRLYGYTF
TGTGCCAGTAGCGAGGGACAGGGGAGACTCTATGGCTACACCTTC
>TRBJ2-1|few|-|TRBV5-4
CASSADAGEQFF
TGTGCCAGCAGCGCGGACGCGGGTGAGCAGTTCTTC
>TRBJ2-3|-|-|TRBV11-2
CASSLVVIDTDTQYF
TGTGCCAGCAGCTTAGTAGTCATTGACACAGATACGCAGTATTTT
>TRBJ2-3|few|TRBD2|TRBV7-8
CASSRSGKRVDTQYF
TGTGCCAGCAGCCGTAGCGGGAAGAGAGTAGATACGCAGTATTTT
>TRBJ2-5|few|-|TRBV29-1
CSTEGKVQETQYF
TGCAGCACAGAAGGAAAAGTTCAAGAGACCCAGTACTTC
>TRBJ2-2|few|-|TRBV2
CASSDLRAIDAGELFF
TGTGCCAGCAGTGATCTCCGAGCGATAGACGCCGGGGAGCTGTTTTTT